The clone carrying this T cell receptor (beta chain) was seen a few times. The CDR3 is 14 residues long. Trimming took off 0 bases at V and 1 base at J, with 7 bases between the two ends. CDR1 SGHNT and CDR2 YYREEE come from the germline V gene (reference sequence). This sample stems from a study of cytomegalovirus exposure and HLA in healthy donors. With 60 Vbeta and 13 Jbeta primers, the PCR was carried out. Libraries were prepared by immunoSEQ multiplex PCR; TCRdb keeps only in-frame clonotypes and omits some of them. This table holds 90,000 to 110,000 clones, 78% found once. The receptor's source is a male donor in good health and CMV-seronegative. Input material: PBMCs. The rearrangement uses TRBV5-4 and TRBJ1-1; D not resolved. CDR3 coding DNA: TGTGCCAGCAGCTTGGGGGCGAAGAACACTGAAGCTTTCTTT. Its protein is CASSLGAKNTEAFF.